Below, 14 T cell receptor beta chains from the same sample are listed, as sequenced in a study of cytomegalovirus exposure and HLA in healthy donors. Use of 60 Vbeta and 13 Jbeta primers characterized the PCR. TCRdb keeps only in-frame clones here, not all; method: immunoSEQ multiplex PCR. Counted here are 60,000 to 75,000 clones, roughly 68% occurring once; the ten biggest clones make up approximately 10%. What was sequenced was PBMCs. The origin of the receptors is a woman aged 55-75 years in good health and CMV-seropositive.

V usage is TRBV30 and J usage is TRBJ1-4; D not resolved. The CDR3 spans 14 residues. Trimming cost V 3 bases and J 0 bases, with 8 bases left between them. Germline values: CDR1 GTSNPN, CDR2 SVGIG (reference sequence). The CDR3 sequence is CAWSRGATNEKLFF. The CDR3, as DNA: TGTGCCTGGAGCAGAGGTGCAACTAATGAAAAACTGTTTTTT.

The CDR3 sequence: CASSSSPTQDNYGYTF. DNA of the CDR3: TGTGCCAGCAGCTCCAGCCCAACGCAGGATAACTATGGCTACACCTTC. The V and J genes are TRBV9 and TRBJ1-2; the D is unclear. This CDR3 is 16 amino acids long. Trimming removed 4 bases at V and 1 base at J, with 17 bases between. Germline lookup yields CDR1 SGDLS and CDR2 YYNGEE.

This clone is labeled as medium-sized. The chain joins TRBV7-9 to TRBJ1-1; no clear D. The CDR3 runs 16 residues. V lost 5 bases and J 1 base, leaving 17 bases between the germline ends. CDR1 and CDR2 (germline): SEHNR, FQNEAQ (reference sequence). The CDR3 spells CASSPNPGVGNTEAFF. CDR3 in DNA: TGTGCCAGCAGCCCAAATCCCGGGGTAGGGAACACTGAAGCTTTCTTT.

V gene TRBV5-4 combines with J gene TRBJ1-4; 9 bases match TRBD1. V was pared by 4 bases and J by 5 bases, with 6 bases of the junction left unmatched. The CDR3 spans 15 residues. Germline CDR1 reads SGHNT; CDR2 reads YYREEE (reference sequence). The CDR3 loop is CASSGTQGANEKLFF. CDR3 coding DNA: TGTGCCAGCAGCGGAACACAGGGGGCGAATGAAAAACTGTTTTTT.

This chain links TRBV6-1 with TRBJ1-5; possibly TRBD1 for D (5 bases). V lost 0 bases and J 14 bases, leaving 8 bases between the germline ends. The germline V gene encodes CDR1 MNHNS and CDR2 SASEGT. The CDR3 extends over 11 amino acids. The CDR3 protein is CASSEAVTEHF. CDR3 in DNA: TGTGCCAGCAGTGAAGCAGTGACAGAGCATTTT.

The chain combines TRBV10-1 with TRBJ2-5; TRBD2 aligns across 7 bases. Trimming removed 2 bases from V and 4 bases from J; junction bases left unmatched: 7. There are 15 residues in the CDR3. Germline CDR1 WNHNN, CDR2 SYGVQD (reference sequence). The chain's CDR3 is CASSENAGVAETQYF. The CDR3 coding sequence is TGCGCCAGCAGTGAGAACGCGGGGGTAGCAGAGACCCAGTACTTC.

This sequence joins TRBV25-1 and TRBJ1-5; TRBD1 agrees at 10 bases. This CDR3 is built from 13 residues. Losses at the gene ends were 8 bases for V and 8 bases for J; bases not matched to a gene: 6. Germline CDR1 reads MGHDK; CDR2 reads SYGVNS. The CDR3 here is CASSQTGGEPQHF. The CDR3 DNA sequence: TGTGCCAGCTCGCAGACAGGGGGCGAGCCCCAGCATTTT.

V usage is TRBV9 and J usage is TRBJ2-3; 12 nucleotides line up with TRBD2. V lost 2 bases, J lost 4 bases, and 5 bases stayed unmatched. This CDR3 has 16 residues. Germline V lookup: CDR1 SGDLS, CDR2 YYNGEE. CDR3 region: CASSVTGTSGSDTQYF. CDR3 nucleotides: TGTGCCAGCAGCGTGACCGGGACTAGCGGGTCAGATACGCAGTATTTT.

This chain uses TRBV6-1 with TRBJ1-2, with 9 bases identical to TRBD1. V shed 7 bases and J 9 bases; nucleotides not matched to a gene: 3. The CDR3 has 11 amino acids. Germline V gives CDR1 MNHNS, CDR2 SASEGT. CDR3 nucleotides: TGTGCCAGCAAAGGGACAGGGCGCTACACCTTC. Translation gives CASKGTGRYTF.

This clone showed up just a few times. The genes are TRBV2 and TRBJ2-1; the match to TRBD1 covers 7 bases. This CDR3 has 15 amino acids. Germline-derived CDR1 and CDR2 are SNHLY and FYNNEI. Losses at the gene ends were 5 bases for V and 7 bases for J; bases not matched to a gene: 11. The CDR3 nucleotides are TGTGCCAGCAGTCTTGACAGGGAGTTTGCAAATGAGCAGTTCTTC. Protein product: CASSLDREFANEQFF. The full variable domain, completed using reference TRBV2 and TRBJ2-1, is EPEVTQTPSHQVTQMGQEVILRCVPISNHLYFYWYRQILGQKVEFLVSFYNNEISEKSEIFDDQFSVERPDGSNFTLKIRSTKLEDSAMYFCASSLDREFANEQFFGPGTRLTVL.

The rearrangement uses TRBV7-8 and TRBJ2-3, with 11 bases matching TRBD2. The CDR3 is made up of 16 amino acids. Germline V gene data show CDR1 as SGHVS and CDR2 as FQNEAQ. Trimming removed 5 bases from V and 1 base from J; junction bases left unmatched: 5. The CDR3 here is CASSPLAGGGTDTQYF. The CDR3 DNA sequence: TGTGCCAGCAGCCCCCTAGCGGGAGGAGGCACAGATACGCAGTATTTT.

Details on this clone: Other DNA sequences in the same sample also yield this CDR3. The chain combines TRBV7-9 with TRBJ1-1; D gene uncertain. Trimming left V 5 bases short and J 0 bases short, with 7 bases between. The germline CDR1 and CDR2 sequences are SEHNR and FQNEAQ (reference sequence). This CDR3 spans 13 amino acids. The CDR3 DNA sequence: TGTGCCAGCAGCCCGCAGGTGAACACTGAAGCTTTCTTT. Protein product: CASSPQVNTEAFF.

This clone turned up a few times. This chain links TRBV29-1 with TRBJ2-6; the D is unclear. The CDR3 has 12 residues. Looked up from germline, CDR1 is SQVTM and CDR2 is ANQGSEA. V shed 4 bases and J shed 2 bases, with 3 bases lying between them. The CDR3 nucleotides read TGCAGCGTTGCTGCTGGGGCCAACGTCCTGACTTTC. Its translation is CSVAAGANVLTF.

The rearrangement uses TRBV5-1 and TRBJ2-1, with 12 bases lining up with TRBD2. Germline loops: CDR1 SGHRS, CDR2 YFSETQ. V was pared by 4 bases and J by 0 bases, with 14 bases of the junction left unmatched. The length of the CDR3 is 20 residues. For the CDR3, the DNA is TGCGCCAGCAGCCGGAAGGCCGGGACTAGCGGGCTGAGCTCCTACAATGAGCAGTTCTTC. It codes for CASSRKAGTSGLSSYNEQFF.